The 15 T cell receptor beta chains below come from one sample, sequenced in a study of T cell clonality in common variable immunodeficiency. The protocol was immunoSEQ multiplex PCR, while the TCRdb copy is restricted to in-frame clones and leaves out a portion. The sample holds tens of thousands of clones, and no clone turns up only once. What was sequenced was peripheral blood mononuclear cells. All receptors come from a person aged 18 to 75 in good health.

This clone was counted at least ten times. The CDR3 extends 3 residues past the end of the read, so its final part is completed from the germline J gene. The chain uses TRBV5-1 and TRBJ2-2; D may be TRBD1 (5 bases). Germline loops: CDR1 SGHRS, CDR2 YFSETQ. The CDR3 is 16 amino acids. CDR3 DNA (partial): TGCGCCAGCAGCTGGAGCCCCACAGGCCTCAATGAAAAG. It is translated as CASSWSPTGLNEK. The whole CDR3 sequence reads CASSWSPTGLNEKLFF.

This clone was counted at least ten times. The read ends 3 residues before the CDR3 terminus; that terminus is restored from the germline J gene. The J gene is TRBJ1-3, the V gene TRBV7-2; D remains ambiguous. This CDR3 region has 14 residues. Trimming shortened V by 5 bases and J by 0 bases, and 8 bases separated the two germline ends. The germline V gene has CDR1 SGHTA and CDR2 FQGNSA. Incomplete CDR3 DNA: TGTGCCAGCAGCCCAGTCAGCTCTGGAAACACC. It yields the protein CASSPVSSGNT. The entire CDR3 is CASSPVSSGNTIYF.

Worth noting for this clone: It may be a read error: a sequence one base away is much more abundant. Read data end 3 residues before the CDR3 end; the end is taken from the germline J gene. V gene TRBV7-9 combines with J gene TRBJ2-7; 8 bases line up with TRBD2. The CDR3 spans 12 residues. Germline CDR1 reads SEHNR; CDR2 reads FQNEAQ (reference sequence). CDR3 protein: CSSKAGAAEQYF. The CDR3 DNA, read in part, is TGTTCCAGCAAAGCGGGAGCAGCCGAG. Drawing the rest from reference TRBV7-9 and TRBJ2-7, the complete variable domain is DTGVSQNPRHKITKRGQNVTFRCDPISEHNRLYWYRQTLGQGPEFLTYFQNEAQLEKSRLLSDRFSAERPKGSFSTLEIQRTEQGDSAMYLCSSKAGAAEQYFGPGTRLTVT.

This clone was counted ten times or more. The read comes to an end 3 residues before the CDR3 does, leaving the germline J gene to fill in the end. The chain recombines TRBV18 with TRBJ1-4; the D gene is possibly TRBD1 (5 bases). Looked up from germline, CDR1 is KGHSH and CDR2 is LQKENI. The CDR3 has 15 residues. Trimming left V 5 bases short and J 5 bases short, with 15 bases between. Here the CDR3 reads CASSDPRQPNEKLFF. The sequenced part of the CDR3 DNA is TGTGCCAGCTCAGATCCGAGACAGCCCAATGAAAAA.

This clone was counted ten times or more. The missing CDR3 end, 3 residues past where the read stops, is filled in from the germline J gene. J is TRBJ2-7 and V is TRBV13, with TRBD1 identical over 7 bases. With 5 bases clipped from V and 3 bases from J, the junction kept 7 bases outside the gene matches. The CDR3 extends over 14 amino acids. Germline-derived CDR1 and CDR2 are PRHDT and FYEKMQ (reference sequence). CDR3 protein: CASSPDRDLYEQYF. The part of the CDR3 DNA that was read is TGTGCCAGCAGCCCCGACAGGGACCTCTACGAG.

A remark on this clone: The sequenced fragment ends 3 residues before the CDR3 boundary, so the rest is inferred from the germline J gene. The chain employs TRBV7-9 and TRBJ1-6; 8 positions agree with TRBD1. The CDR3 has 14 amino acids. The germline V gene has CDR1 SEHNR and CDR2 FQNEAQ (reference sequence). J gave up 7 bases and V 1 base, and 0 bases lay outside the gene matches. The CDR3 loop reads CASSLGDRNSPLHF. The sequenced CDR3 bases are TGTGCCAGCAGCTTAGGGGACAGGAATTCACCC.

In its sample, this clone was seen many times. The read ends 3 residues shy of where the CDR3 ends; the end is completed using the germline J gene. The chain is built from TRBV5-1 and TRBJ2-1; 9 bases agree with TRBD1. CDR1 is SGHRS and CDR2 is YFSETQ in the germline V gene. This CDR3 is 15 amino acids long. After removal of 4 bases from V and 3 bases from J, the junction contained 5 bases not matched to a gene. Incomplete CDR3 DNA: TGCGCCAGCAGCGCGACAGGGGGAGGCTACAATGAG. Translation gives CASSATGGGYNE. The complete CDR3 protein is CASSATGGGYNEQFF. Looking up the rest from reference TRBV5-1 and TRBJ2-1 gives the full variable domain: KAGVTQTPRYLIKTRGQQVTLSCSPISGHRSVSWYQQTPGQGLQFLFEYFSETQRNKGNFPGRFSGRQFSNSRSEMNVSTLELGDSALYLCASSATGGGYNEQFFGPGTRLTVL.

Many counts were recorded for this clone. The read comes to an end 3 residues before the CDR3 does, leaving the germline J gene to fill in the end. The genes are TRBV18 and TRBJ2-1; D is ambiguous. The CDR3 runs 13 residues. The ends were cut back, 3 bases at V and 5 bases at J, with 8 bases in the middle. From germline, CDR1 is KGHSH and CDR2 LQKENI. The CDR3 DNA, read in part, is TGTGCCAGCTCACCGTTAGTGGACAATGAG. Translated: CASSPLVDNE. The complete CDR3 sequence is CASSPLVDNEQFF.

This clone was picked up a small number of times. The CDR3 extends 3 residues past the end of the read, so its final part is completed from the germline J gene. The chain joins TRBV29-1 to TRBJ2-5; 11 bases align to TRBD2. Germline trimming cut 4 bases from V and 3 bases from J; bases unmatched to any gene: 4. Looked up from germline, CDR1 is SQVTM and CDR2 is ANQGSEA. The CDR3 sequence is 14 residues long. CDR3 in amino acids: CSVGVSGGEETQYF. The sequenced CDR3 bases are TGCAGCGTTGGGGTTAGCGGGGGGGAAGAGACC.

This clone was recorded many times. The read ends 3 residues early relative to the CDR3; the germline J gene fills the gap. This chain links TRBV7-9 with TRBJ2-2; tentatively, D is TRBD1 (8 bases). The CDR3 sequence is 15 residues long. CDR1 is SEHNR and CDR2 is FQNEAQ in the germline V gene (reference sequence). The DNA read from the CDR3 is TGTGCCAGCAGCTCGAGACAGGGGACTAATGAAAAG. This encodes CASSSRQGTNEK. The complete CDR3 sequence is CASSSRQGTNEKLFF. Full variable domain (missing parts from reference TRBV7-9 and TRBJ2-2): DTGVSQNPRHKITKRGQNVTFRCDPISEHNRLYWYRQTLGQGPEFLTYFQNEAQLEKSRLLSDRFSAERPKGSFSTLEIQRTEQGDSAMYLCASSSRQGTNEKLFFGEGSRLTVL.

This clone was recorded many times. At one end the junction does not follow the germline gene, possibly because of a read error. Read data end 3 residues before the CDR3 end; the end is taken from the germline J gene. The chain couples TRBV4-2 to TRBJ2-3, with 7 bases identical to TRBD2. This CDR3 region has 18 residues. CDR1 and CDR2 (germline): LGHNA, YNFKEQ. The CDR3 sequence: CASSQVPGGSGIGDTQYF. CDR3 DNA, as far as it was read: TGCGCCAGCAGCCAAGTCCCCGGGGGGAGCGGGATAGGGGATACG.

The table lists this clone with many counts. Incomplete CDR3 DNA: TGTGCCTGGAGGGGGGACAACTGGCAGGAG. Translating gives CAWRGDNWQE. From start to end, the CDR3 is CAWRGDNWQEAFF. The chain recombines TRBV30 with TRBJ1-1; perhaps TRBD1 as D (6 bases). The sequenced fragment ends 3 residues before the CDR3 boundary, so the rest is inferred from the germline J gene. The length of the CDR3 is 13 residues. The germline V gene encodes CDR1 GTSNPN and CDR2 SVGIG (reference sequence). The whole variable domain, filled in from reference TRBV30 and TRBJ1-1, reads SQTIHQWPATLVQPVGSPLSLECTVEGTSNPNLYWYRQAAGRGLQLLFYSVGIGQISSEVPQNLSASRPQDRQFILSSKKLLLSDSGFYLCAWRGDNWQEAFFGQGTRLTVV.

This clone was seen many times. The CDR3 extends 3 residues past the end of the read, so its final part is completed from the germline J gene. This chain connects TRBV5-4 to TRBJ2-3; TRBD1 agrees at 8 bases. Germline CDR1 is SGHNT and CDR2 is YYREEE (reference sequence). The CDR3 is 15 residues long. This CDR3 reads CASSLVAGGMETQYF. CDR3 DNA (partial): TGTGCCAGCAGCTTGGTGGCAGGGGGCATGGAGACG.

At least ten counts were recorded for this clone. The read terminates 3 residues before the CDR3 end, so the remaining end is supplied by the germline J gene. J is TRBJ1-2 and V is TRBV28, with D maybe TRBD1 (6 bases). Germline CDR1 MDHEN, CDR2 SYDVKM. The CDR3 covers 14 residues. Trimming took off 2 bases at V and 7 bases at J, with 14 bases between the two ends. CDR3 bases read: TGTGCCAGCAGTTTACCCGAACAGGGTAGTGGC. Translation: CASSLPEQGSG. The whole CDR3 protein reads CASSLPEQGSGYTF.

This clone has at least ten counts. The CDR3 goes on 3 residues after the read ends, and that part is filled in from the germline J gene. V gene TRBV19 combines with J gene TRBJ1-2, with D possibly matching TRBD1 (6 bases). Germline values: CDR1 LNHDA, CDR2 SQIVND (reference sequence). CDR3 length equals 13 residues. CDR3 DNA (partial): TGTGCCAGTACCCATTGGGAGGGGGTCGGC. Amino acids: CASTHWEGVG. The CDR3 in its entirety is CASTHWEGVGYTF.